Following are 12 T cell receptor beta chains from one sample sequenced in a study of T cell repertoires in cytomegalovirus infection. From the reads, TCRdb called clonotypes with MiXCR, one entry per CDR3 protein. Found here are about 740,000 distinct CDR3 sequences, roughly 36% of them singletons; the top ten hold 2.8%. Material: PBMCs. These receptors were taken from a human donor in good health (CMV status not recorded). Some clones in this sample may be carry-over from other donors' samples.

This clonotype was detected a few times. The chain joins TRBV7-2 to TRBJ2-7; D remains unclear. V was cut by 6 bases and J by 7 bases, with 13 bases left in between. In germline, CDR1 is SGHTA, CDR2 FQGNSA. This CDR3 comprises 12 residues. The CDR3: CASRTLGAEQYF. The CDR3 bases are TGTGCCAGCAGAACACTTGGAGCGGAGCAGTACTTC.

The chain recombines TRBV12-3 or TRBV12-4 with TRBJ1-5; D ambiguous. This CDR3 contains 13 residues. Trimming stripped 5 bases from V and 4 bases from J, with 9 bases between. The DNA for the CDR3 is TGTGCCAGCAGTACACAGAGTAATCAGCCCCAGCATTTT. It yields the protein CASSTQSNQPQHF.

The CDR3, as DNA: TGCGCCAGCATCCAGGGGGAACATGGAATTCAGCCCCAGCATTTT. Protein product: CASIQGEHGIQPQHF. The chain is built from TRBV4-1 and TRBJ1-5, with TRBD1 matching 7 bases. The CDR3 has 15 amino acids. Germline values: CDR1 MGHRA, CDR2 YSYEKL. The junction had 12 bases not matched to a gene; V was cut back by 7 bases and J by 6 bases.

The genes are TRBV3-1 and TRBJ2-1, with 7 bases that match TRBD1. The CDR3 covers 16 residues. The V gene's germline CDR1 is LGHDT and CDR2 YNNKEL (reference sequence). Losses at the gene ends were 3 bases for V and 2 bases for J; bases not matched to a gene: 7. CDR3 protein: CASSHTGTAPYNEQFF. The CDR3 nucleotides read TGTGCCAGCAGCCATACAGGGACAGCACCCTACAATGAGCAGTTCTTC.

This clonotype has only a few counts. The chain has TRBV7-2 and TRBJ1-5; 8 bases are shared with TRBD1. J lost 5 bases, V lost 5 bases, and 11 bases had no gene match. The CDR3 runs to 16 residues. The germline V gene encodes CDR1 SGHTA and CDR2 FQGNSA. CDR3 DNA sequence: TGTGCCAGCAGCGCCCGGACAGGGTTAGGGGATCAGCCCCAGCATTTT. It encodes CASSARTGLGDQPQHF.

The rearrangement links TRBV10-2 to TRBJ1-1; no clear D gene. V lost 0 bases and J lost 0, with 11 bases in between. CDR1 is WSHSY, CDR2 SAAADI, per germline. This CDR3 is built from 16 residues. The CDR3 nucleotides are TGCGCCAGCAGTGAGTCGTACGGACGGATGAACACTGAAGCTTTCTTT. It yields the protein CASSESYGRMNTEAFF.

V is TRBV14 and J is TRBJ2-1; 8 bases align to TRBD2. Trimming took 1 base from V and 6 from J; bases not matched to a gene: 11. CDR3 size: 17 residues. Germline V gives CDR1 SGHDN, CDR2 FVKESK. The CDR3 here is CASSQAGGGGSANEQFF. In DNA form, the CDR3 reads TGTGCCAGCAGCCAAGCCGGCGGCGGGGGGTCAGCCAATGAGCAGTTCTTC.

V is TRBV19 and J is TRBJ2-3, with 9 nucleotides matching TRBD2. This CDR3 is built from 17 residues. Germline V gives CDR1 LNHDA, CDR2 SQIVND (reference sequence). Unmatched junction bases numbered 12, after V lost 5 bases and J lost 3 bases. In nucleotides, the CDR3 is TGTGCCAGTAGTGTCAAAAAAGCGGGAGGAGTAACAGATACGCAGTATTTT. As protein: CASSVKKAGGVTDTQYF.

This clonotype was found a few times. The J gene is TRBJ1-2, the V gene TRBV28; the match to TRBD1 covers 9 bases. The CDR3 runs 14 residues. In germline, CDR1 is MDHEN, CDR2 SYDVKM. J gave up 5 bases and V 6 bases, and 7 bases lay outside the gene matches. The CDR3 is CASRVQGARYGYTF. The CDR3 region has the DNA TGTGCCAGCAGAGTACAGGGGGCGCGATATGGCTACACCTTC.

This chain uses TRBV11-3 with TRBJ2-1; TRBD1 aligns across 11 bases. The CDR3 is made up of 15 amino acids. V shed 5 bases and J 5 bases; nucleotides not matched to a gene: 5. CDR1 is SGHNT, CDR2 YENEEA, per germline. This chain's CDR3 is CASSGQGARNNEQFF. CDR3 bases: TGTGCCAGCAGCGGACAGGGGGCCCGCAACAATGAGCAGTTCTTC.

The chain carries TRBV12-3 or TRBV12-4 and TRBJ2-1; TRBD2 matches 8 bases. V lost 5 bases and J lost 9; bases outside the gene matches: 12. CDR3 length: 15 amino acids. Written as DNA, the CDR3 is TGTGCCAGCAGTGTCCGGCACGGGGGGGCCGGTGAGCAGTTCTTC. Protein sequence: CASSVRHGGAGEQFF.

The chain has TRBV5-6 and TRBJ2-7; 9 positions agree with TRBD1. V shed 0 bases and J 4 bases; nucleotides not matched to a gene: 5. CDR1 and CDR2 from the germline V gene are SGHDT and YYEEEE. The CDR3 runs to 15 residues. The chain's CDR3 is CASSLGGQGLYEQYF. As DNA, the CDR3 is TGTGCCAGCAGCTTGGGCGGACAGGGGTTGTACGAGCAGTACTTC.